The source of this T cell receptor beta chain is a study of shared clonotypes between healthy human individuals. About the study: Donors consisted of two women and a few men between 18 and 49.

V lost 2 bases, J lost 1 base, and 14 bases stayed unmatched. Germline values: CDR1 SEHNR, CDR2 FQNEAQ (reference sequence). The CDR3 has 19 residues. The repertoire was sequenced with immunoSEQ multiplex PCR; TCRdb's copy has only in-frame clones and lacks some. This sample has approximately 650,000 clones, with about 95% found just once. CD45RO-negative, CCR7-selected cells formed the naive CD8 fraction, which excluded terminally differentiated effector memory CD45RA+ cells. Those who donated, Caucasian adults without exception, all lived in Nashville, Tennessee. V is TRBV7-9 and J is TRBJ2-5, with 9 bases that match TRBD1. This clonotype was sampled from a woman under 40 in good health. Sequencing was done on a sample of naive CD8+ T cells sorted from blood. The CDR3 sequence: CASSLIATGGFTRQETQYF. The CDR3 DNA follows: TGTGCCAGCAGCTTAATCGCGACAGGGGGATTTACCCGCCAAGAGACCCAGTACTTC. The full variable domain, completed using reference TRBV7-9 and TRBJ2-5, is DTGVSQNPRHKITKRGQNVTFRCDPISEHNRLYWYRQTLGQGPEFLTYFQNEAQLEKSRLLSDRFSAERPKGSFSTLEIQRTEQGDSAMYLCASSLIATGGFTRQETQYFGPGTRLLVL.